This T cell receptor beta chain was captured by sequencing in a study of CD8 T cells in Susac syndrome. This clonotype was seen once. With random hexamers, roughly 0.45 to 1 ug RNA was reverse transcribed. TCRdb recomputed calls from the immunoSEQ multiplex PCR reads with MiXCR, one row per CDR3 protein. In the table there are approximately 120,000 distinct CDR3 sequences, roughly 95% of which are singletons. V dropped 5 bases and J dropped 1 base, with 11 bases sitting between them. CDR1 is SEHNR, CDR2 FQNEAQ, per germline (reference sequence). CDR3 length: 14 amino acids. Isolation of CD8+ and CD4+ T cells was performed negatively, whereas enrichment of TEMRA cells was done by FACS.

The receptor comes from a human donor in good health. The rearrangement joins TRBV7-9 to TRBJ1-1, with TRBD1 as a possible D gene (5 bases). Input material: CD4+ T cells from PBMCs. This CDR3 reads CASSPRQQNTEAFF. The CDR3 coding sequence is TGTGCCAGCAGCCCCAGACAGCAGAACACTGAAGCTTTCTTT.